These 21 T cell receptor beta chains originate from one sample sequenced in a study of CD8 T cells in ankylosing spondylitis. MiXCR, run by TCRdb on the 5' RACE reads, gives a single entry per CDR3 protein. In the table there are roughly 180,000 distinct CDR3 sequences, around 8.9% of which are singletons. Sequenced: blood, either unsorted or a sorted T cell fraction (not recorded which). These receptor sequences come from a female donor with ankylosing spondylitis or in good health (not recorded which).

The gene calls are TRBV4-3 and TRBJ2-5, with D possibly TRBD2 on 5 matching bases. CDR1 is LGHNA, CDR2 YSLEER, per germline. The CDR3 length is 15 residues. Trimming removed 0 bases at V and 1 base at J, with 9 bases between. This CDR3 reads CASSQDPRGQETQYF. CDR3 DNA sequence: TGCGCCAGCAGCCAAGACCCCCGGGGCCAAGAGACCCAGTACTTC.

In this sample, this clonotype turned up a few times. The chain recombines TRBV3-1 with TRBJ2-7; D unclear. Deletions cut 4 bases from V and 0 bases from J, with 13 bases between. Germline V gives CDR1 LGHDT, CDR2 YNNKEL (reference sequence). This CDR3 is built from 15 residues. This chain's CDR3 is CASSPPSASSYEQYF. The CDR3 DNA sequence: TGTGCCAGCAGCCCTCCCTCCGCGAGCTCCTACGAGCAGTACTTC.

The gene calls are TRBV11-2 and TRBJ2-1, with TRBD2 identical over 7 bases. This CDR3 contains 13 residues. From germline, CDR1 is SGHAT and CDR2 FQNNGV. DNA of the CDR3: TGTGCGTCGGCGGGGCAGGGAGGGAATGAGCAGTTCTTC. Amino acids: CASAGQGGNEQFF. The variable domain in full, with the rest retrieved from reference TRBV11-2 and TRBJ2-1, is EAGVAQSPRYKIIEKRQSVAFWCNPISGHATLYWYQQILGQGPKLLIQFQNNGVVDDSQLPKDRFSAERLKGVDSTLKIQPAKLEDSAVYLCASAGQGGNEQFFGPGTRLTVL.

The chain uses TRBV30 and TRBJ2-1; 8 bases are shared with TRBD2. The CDR3 loop spans 17 amino acids. Germline V lookup: CDR1 GTSNPN, CDR2 SVGIG (reference sequence). After removal of 5 bases from V and 0 bases from J, the junction contained 12 bases not matched to a gene. CDR3 nucleotides: TGTGCCTGGTTAACTAGCGGTTACATTAGCTCCTACAATGAGCAGTTCTTC. This translates into CAWLTSGYISSYNEQFF.

J is TRBJ2-3 and V is TRBV7-2; D not certain. From germline, CDR1 is SGHTA and CDR2 FQGNSA. CDR3 length equals 16 residues. V lost 3 bases and J lost 0, with 13 bases in between. The CDR3 DNA sequence: TGTGCCAGCAGCTTCGGCAGGCGGCTAAGCACAGATACGCAGTATTTT. Its protein is CASSFGRRLSTDTQYF.

This clonotype has a count of ten or more. V gene TRBV5-1 combines with J gene TRBJ1-2, with D possibly TRBD1 on 5 matching bases. CDR1 SGHRS and CDR2 YFSETQ come from the germline V gene. The CDR3 spans 15 residues. Trimming left V 1 base short and J 6 bases short, with 16 bases between. CDR3 loop: CASSLSGGVRDGYTF. The DNA for the CDR3 is TGCGCCAGCAGCTTGTCCGGAGGGGTAAGGGATGGCTACACCTTC.

The chain links TRBV9 to TRBJ2-7; D remains unclear. CDR1 and CDR2 from the germline V gene are SGDLS and YYNGEE. Trimming left V 0 bases short and J 5 bases short, with 21 bases between. The CDR3 has 17 residues. The CDR3 nucleotides read TGTGCCAGCAGCGTAGGGGGTCGAAGCGACCCTGCTAACGAGCAGTACTTC. It translates to CASSVGGRSDPANEQYF.

The chain recombines TRBV27 with TRBJ2-5, with D unclear. The CDR3 is 11 amino acids. Germline V CDR1 and CDR2: MNHEY, SMNVEV (reference sequence). The V and J ends lost 9 bases and 3 bases respectively, with 8 bases between them. The CDR3 protein is CASGREETQYF. CDR3 nucleotides: TGTGCCAGTGGACGGGAAGAGACCCAGTACTTC.

This clonotype was found a few times. The J gene is TRBJ1-2, the V gene TRBV9; a possible D gene is TRBD1 (5 bases). V was shortened by 2 bases and J by 2 bases, with 7 bases between the two germline ends. This CDR3 comprises 13 residues. Germline loops: CDR1 SGDLS, CDR2 YYNGEE. The DNA of the CDR3 is TGTGCCAGCAGCGTCGACAGAAACTATGGCTACACCTTC. Protein product: CASSVDRNYGYTF.

This clonotype was seen more than once but under ten times. V is TRBV9 and J is TRBJ1-4, with a tentative D call TRBD1 (5 bases). Germline CDR1 SGDLS, CDR2 YYNGEE. The V gene lost 3 bases and the J gene lost 4 bases, with 10 bases spanning the gap. This CDR3 is 14 amino acids long. CDR3 residues: CASSGPGGNEKLFF. The CDR3 bases are TGTGCCAGCAGCGGGCCCGGGGGTAATGAAAAACTGTTTTTT.

A few counts support this clonotype. The chain combines TRBV25-1 with TRBJ1-1, with TRBD1 as a possible D gene (6 bases). CDR1 and CDR2 from the germline V gene are MGHDK and SYGVNS. The CDR3 consists of 14 residues. Deletions cut 2 bases from V and 1 base from J, with 8 bases between. The CDR3 DNA reads as TGTGCCAGCAGTGAAGGGGGCGGGAACACTGAAGCTTTCTTT. It codes for CASSEGGGNTEAFF.

This clonotype has more than one count but fewer than ten. J is TRBJ1-5 and V is TRBV28, with D unresolved. From germline, CDR1 is MDHEN and CDR2 SYDVKM. The CDR3 contains 11 residues. The CDR3 sequence: CVPEANQPQHF. The CDR3 DNA is TGTGTCCCCGAGGCAAATCAGCCCCAGCATTTT.

In its sample, this clonotype was seen many times. This sequence joins TRBV11-2 and TRBJ2-1; a possible D gene is TRBD1 (5 bases). Germline V gene sequence: CDR1 SGHAT, CDR2 FQNNGV. CDR3 length equals 12 residues. V gave up 5 bases and J gave up 9 bases, with 11 bases separating them. This CDR3 reads CASSPGKPEQFF. The DNA for the CDR3 is TGTGCCAGCAGCCCAGGGAAGCCTGAGCAGTTCTTC. Drawing the rest from reference TRBV11-2 and TRBJ2-1, the complete variable domain is EAGVAQSPRYKIIEKRQSVAFWCNPISGHATLYWYQQILGQGPKLLIQFQNNGVVDDSQLPKDRFSAERLKGVDSTLKIQPAKLEDSAVYLCASSPGKPEQFFGPGTRLTVL.

The CDR3 here is CASTPGGVGTDTQYF. CDR3 nucleotide sequence: TGTGCCAGCACCCCAGGTGGGGTCGGGACAGATACGCAGTATTTT. The chain joins TRBV7-2 to TRBJ2-3; D remains unclear. CDR1 is SGHTA, CDR2 FQGNSA, per germline. The CDR3 sequence is 15 residues long. Between the trimmed V and J ends, which lost 7 bases and 3 bases, there was a span of 17 bases.

This chain links TRBV6-1 with TRBJ2-5; TRBD1 might be the D (6 bases). Germline CDR1 is MNHNS and CDR2 is SASEGT. This CDR3 is built from 15 residues. Trimming shortened V by 5 bases and J by 4 bases, and 17 bases separated the two germline ends. CDR3 sequence: CASSKTTQGRETQYF. The CDR3 DNA sequence: TGTGCCAGCAGTAAAACCACGCAGGGGAGAGAGACCCAGTACTTC.

The J gene is TRBJ2-1, the V gene TRBV20-1; 11 nucleotides align to TRBD2. CDR3 length: 13 residues. Germline V gene data show CDR1 as DFQATT and CDR2 as SNEGSKA (reference sequence). The V and J ends lost 6 bases and 4 bases, in that order; junction bases with no gene match: 2. CDR3 amino acids: CSALAGVYNEQFF. CDR3 nucleotide sequence: TGCAGTGCACTAGCGGGAGTTTACAATGAGCAGTTCTTC.

V usage is TRBV20-1 and J usage is TRBJ2-2; 7 bases agree with TRBD2. This CDR3 region has 15 residues. CDR1 is DFQATT, CDR2 SNEGSKA, per germline (reference sequence). V gave up 6 bases and J gave up 3 bases; unmatched junction bases: 10. In DNA form, the CDR3 reads TGCAGTGCACGCCGGGACTACCTTTACACCGGGGAGCTGTTTTTT. Its protein is CSARRDYLYTGELFF.

CDR3 in amino acids: CATSDPDRNTEAFF. The CDR3 DNA is TGTGCCACCAGTGATCCGGACAGGAACACTGAAGCTTTCTTT. This rearrangement joins TRBV24-1 to TRBJ1-1; a possible D gene is TRBD1 (6 bases). The V end lost 3 bases, the J end lost 1 base, and 8 bases lay between the germline ends. CDR3 size: 14 residues. Per germline, CDR1 KGHDR and CDR2 SFDVKD.

The chain joins TRBV20-1 to TRBJ2-1; maybe TRBD2 (6 bases). Germline CDR1 is DFQATT and CDR2 is SNEGSKA (reference sequence). The CDR3 covers 14 residues. The germline V and J ends were trimmed by 2 bases and 0 bases, with 8 bases remaining between them. CDR3 in DNA: TGCAGTGCTAGACCGGACTACTCCTACAATGAGCAGTTCTTC. Protein: CSARPDYSYNEQFF.

This clonotype has at least ten counts. V gene TRBV12-3 or TRBV12-4 combines with J gene TRBJ2-3; 7 bases line up with TRBD1. The ends lost 6 bases at V and 0 bases at J; junction bases unmatched: 6. The length of the CDR3 is 15 residues. CDR3 sequence: CASSFGTASTDTQYF. In DNA form, the CDR3 reads TGTGCCAGCAGCTTCGGGACAGCTAGCACAGATACGCAGTATTTT.

This clonotype was observed many times. The chain couples TRBV5-6 to TRBJ2-1; D is uncertain. Trimming pared 1 base from V and 12 bases from J, leaving 17 bases between. Germline assignment: CDR1 SGHDT and CDR2 YYEEEE. This CDR3 is 14 amino acids long. The CDR3 DNA sequence: TGTGCCAGCAGCTTGTGGGGTTCGCCATCAGGGCAGTTCTTC. Its protein product is CASSLWGSPSGQFF.